The 20 T cell receptor beta chains given below trace back to one sample, sequenced in a study of blood T cell repertoires in COVID-19. The protocol was immunoSEQ multiplex PCR, while the TCRdb copy is restricted to in-frame clones and leaves out a portion. The sample lists about 140,000 clones; around 82% were seen once. Sample: PBMCs or T cells enriched from blood (not recorded which). The source is a man in his forties or fifties with acute COVID-19.

This clone appeared once. The rearrangement links TRBV24-1 to TRBJ2-3, with a possible D match to TRBD2 (6 bases). CDR1 is KGHDR and CDR2 is SFDVKD in the germline V gene. V lost 4 bases, J lost 1 base, and 17 bases lay in between. The CDR3 spans 17 residues. The CDR3 bases are TGTGCCACCAGTGACCGGCGGGATAGGATACGCACAGATACGCAGTATTTT. Translation: CATSDRRDRIRTDTQYF.

The chain recombines TRBV6-5 with TRBJ1-4; possibly TRBD1 for D (6 bases). The germline V gene encodes CDR1 MNHEY and CDR2 SVGAGI. The CDR3 extends over 14 amino acids. Trimming removed 7 bases at V and 8 bases at J, with 17 bases between. The CDR3 nucleotides read TGTGCCAGCACCAACAGGCGGGGGCGCGAAAAACTGTTTTTT. Its translation: CASTNRRGREKLFF.

The chain couples TRBV9 to TRBJ1-1; 9 nucleotides align to TRBD1. The CDR3 contains 14 residues. Germline V gene lookup returns CDR1 SGDLS and CDR2 YYNGEE. V was clipped by 3 bases and J by 5 bases; unmatched bases: 5. DNA for the CDR3: TGTGCCAGCAGCGAGGGGACAGGGCGGACTGAAGCTTTCTTT. Its protein is CASSEGTGRTEAFF.

This clone occurred once. The gene calls are TRBV5-1 and TRBJ2-5; 8 bases align to TRBD2. Germline CDR1 and CDR2: SGHRS and YFSETQ. This CDR3 contains 15 residues. The trim removed 3 bases at V and 5 bases at J, leaving 9 bases unmatched. The CDR3 bases are TGCGCCAGCAGCTCTCCCGGGGGGGCCATGGAGACCCAGTACTTC. Amino acids: CASSSPGGAMETQYF.

V is TRBV6-5 and J is TRBJ1-5; D possibly corresponds to TRBD1 (5 bases). The CDR3 spans 15 residues. Germline loops: CDR1 MNHEY, CDR2 SVGAGI. V shed 5 bases and J shed 0 bases, with 11 bases lying between them. CDR3 coding DNA: TGTGCCAGCAGTCCGGACACCTATAGCAATCAGCCCCAGCATTTT. Translated: CASSPDTYSNQPQHF.

This chain joins TRBV7-2 and TRBJ2-3, with 7 nucleotides matching TRBD2. The V gene end was trimmed by 5 bases and the J gene end by 2 bases; junction bases not matched to a gene: 13. The CDR3 extends over 17 amino acids. Germline V gives CDR1 SGHTA, CDR2 FQGNSA. This CDR3 reads CASSKEARGSDTDTQYF. Here the CDR3 DNA reads TGTGCCAGCAGCAAAGAGGCGCGGGGGAGCGACACAGATACGCAGTATTTT.

The chain employs TRBV3-1 (or the pseudogene TRBV3-2) and TRBJ1-5; 9 nucleotides agree with TRBD1. Germline lookup yields CDR1 LGHDT and CDR2 YNNKEL (reference sequence). The V and J ends lost 0 bases and 3 bases, in that order; junction bases with no gene match: 3. The CDR3 sequence is 16 residues long. CDR3 coding DNA: TGTGCCAGCAGCCAAGAATGGACAGGGGACAATCAGCCCCAGCATTTT. Its translation: CASSQEWTGDNQPQHF.

The chain has TRBV4-3 and TRBJ2-1; the match to TRBD2 covers 8 bases. V was clipped by 3 bases and J by 6 bases; unmatched bases: 13. The CDR3 runs to 17 residues. From germline, CDR1 is LGHNA and CDR2 YSLEER. The CDR3 DNA sequence: TGCGCCAGCAGCCAGAAGCCCGCCGGGGGGGCAGGCAATGAGCAGTTCTTC. It codes for CASSQKPAGGAGNEQFF.

V and J are TRBV7-9 and TRBJ2-2; tentative D call: TRBD2 (6 bases). The V and J ends lost 5 bases and 6 bases respectively, with 13 bases between them. CDR3 size: 14 residues. Germline loops: CDR1 SEHNR, CDR2 FQNEAQ (reference sequence). The CDR3 nucleotides are TGTGCCAGCAGCCAGGGACTCGTCCCCGGGGAGCTGTTTTTT. It translates to CASSQGLVPGELFF.

The chain recombines TRBV12-3 or TRBV12-4 with TRBJ1-1, with TRBD1 as a possible D gene (6 bases). The V gene lost 6 bases and the J gene lost 1 base, with 9 bases spanning the gap. This CDR3 region has 13 residues. CDR3 in DNA: TGTGCCAGCAGCCCACAGGGGAACACTGAAGCTTTCTTT. Amino acid sequence: CASSPQGNTEAFF.

V is TRBV7-6 and J is TRBJ2-5; D is undetermined. Germline V gene lookup returns CDR1 SGHVS and CDR2 FNYEAQ. This CDR3 is 14 amino acids long. Trimming took 2 bases from V and 0 from J, leaving 7 bases between them. CDR3 amino acids: CASSLNQYQETQYF. CDR3 DNA sequence: TGTGCCAGCAGCTTAAACCAGTACCAAGAGACCCAGTACTTC. Full variable domain (rest looked up from reference TRBV7-6 and TRBJ2-5): GAGVSQSPRYKVTKRGQDVALRCDPISGHVSLYWYRQALGQGPEFLTYFNYEAQQDKSGLPNDRFSAERPEGSISTLTIQRTEQRDSAMYRCASSLNQYQETQYFGPGTRLLVL.

This chain connects TRBV21-1 to TRBJ2-1; TRBD1, as called in the table, went unchecked against the DNA. TRBV21-1 counts as a pseudogene. The CDR3 sequence is 14 residues long. The chain's CDR3 is CASNRGRGHNEQFF. The DNA of the CDR3 is TGTGCCTCCAACAGGGGGCGCGGACACAATGAGCAGTTCTTC.

The chain combines TRBV6-2 or TRBV6-3 with TRBJ1-1; a weak D match, TRBD1 (6 bases). V lost 5 bases to trimming and J lost 10 bases, with 20 bases between them. CDR3 size: 14 residues. Germline V gene sequence: CDR1 MNHEY, CDR2 SVGEGT. The CDR3 DNA reads as TGTGCCAGCAGTCCCTCCCGGGGGGGGGCGGCAGCTTTCTTT. This sequence encodes CASSPSRGGAAAFF.

This chain uses TRBV18 with TRBJ2-6; D is perhaps TRBD2 (5 bases). The germline V and J ends were trimmed by 1 base and 0 bases, with 16 bases remaining between them. Per the germline V gene, CDR1 is KGHSH and CDR2 is LQKENI. CDR3 length: 19 residues. CDR3 coding DNA: TGTGCCAGCTCACCACTTTATGTCGAGCGGAACTCTGGGGCCAACGTCCTGACTTTC. This encodes CASSPLYVERNSGANVLTF. Complete variable domain (other parts from reference TRBV18 and TRBJ2-6): NAGVMQNPRHLVRRRGQEARLRCSPMKGHSHVYWYRQLPEEGLKFMVYLQKENIIDESGMPKERFSAEFPKEGPSILRIQQVVRGDSAAYFCASSPLYVERNSGANVLTFGAGSRLTVL.

The chain joins TRBV7-2 to TRBJ1-1; D unresolved. The V gene's germline CDR1 is SGHTA and CDR2 FQGNSA. Deletions cut 0 bases from V and 0 bases from J, with 8 bases between. This CDR3 has 15 residues. The CDR3 loop is CASSLASSMNTEAFF. The CDR3 coding sequence is TGTGCCAGCAGCTTAGCTAGCAGCATGAACACTGAAGCTTTCTTT.

The V gene is TRBV3-1 (or the pseudogene TRBV3-2), the J gene TRBJ2-7, with 7 bases matching TRBD2. V shed 1 base, J shed 0 bases, and the junction held 0 bases outside the gene matches. Germline CDR1 is LGHDT and CDR2 is YNNKEL (reference sequence). The CDR3 has 14 residues. The CDR3 DNA sequence: TGTGCCAGCAGCCAAGGGACTAGCTCCTACGAGCAGTACTTC. This gives the protein CASSQGTSSYEQYF.

The J gene is TRBJ2-2, the V gene TRBV9; no clear D gene. This CDR3 is built from 14 residues. V gave up 0 bases and J gave up 1 base, with 4 bases separating them. Germline V lookup: CDR1 SGDLS, CDR2 YYNGEE. This CDR3 is CASSVAGNTGELFF. The CDR3 DNA is TGTGCCAGCAGCGTAGCCGGGAACACCGGGGAGCTGTTTTTT. The whole variable domain, remainder taken from reference TRBV9 and TRBJ2-2, is DSGVTQTPKHLITATGQRVTLRCSPRSGDLSVYWYQQSLDQGLQFLIQYYNGEERAKGNILERFSAQQFPDLHSELNLSSLELGDSALYFCASSVAGNTGELFFGEGSRLTVL.

This chain's CDR3 is CASSMLRGSGEQYF. The CDR3 nucleotides read TGTGCCAGTAGTATGCTCAGGGGGAGCGGCGAGCAGTACTTC. The chain carries TRBV19 and TRBJ2-7; TRBD1 matches at 7 bases. Germline CDR1 reads LNHDA; CDR2 reads SQIVND (reference sequence). J gave up 6 bases and V 3 bases, and 8 bases lay outside the gene matches. The CDR3 contains 14 residues.

The chain links TRBV10-3 to TRBJ2-3, with 9 bases identical to TRBD1. Germline trimming cut 6 bases from V and 5 bases from J; bases unmatched to any gene: 9. CDR1 ENHRY and CDR2 SYGVKD come from the germline V gene. This CDR3 comprises 15 residues. The CDR3 sequence is CAISSSPGQGDTQYF. The DNA for the CDR3 is TGTGCCATCAGCAGTTCTCCGGGACAGGGAGATACGCAGTATTTT.

The CDR3 DNA reads TGTGCCAGCAGCCCCATACCACAGGGGTCGGCCCTCCACTTT. Protein product: CASSPIPQGSALHF. The rearrangement uses TRBV6-5 and TRBJ1-6, with 7 bases fitting TRBD1. Germline V CDR1 and CDR2: MNHEY, SVGAGI. With V trimmed by 6 bases and J by 14 bases, 13 bases remained unmatched. The CDR3 has 14 amino acids.